This T cell receptor beta chain was recovered during a study of T cell repertoires in cytomegalovirus infection. This clonotype was counted a few times. Its antigen is as yet unknown. The CDR3 spans 13 residues. V shed 2 bases and J shed 1 base, with 5 bases lying between them. Germline CDR1 is MNHEY and CDR2 is SVGAGI. TCRdb re-analysed the reads in MiXCR, keeping a single row per CDR3 protein. The sample holds approximately 300,000 distinct CDR3 sequences; 25% to 35% are singletons and the top ten take around 20%. The receptor comes from a human donor in good health (CMV status not recorded). Some clones in this sample may be carry-over from other donors' samples. Sequenced here: cultured PBMCs, sampled from culture after CMV antigen stimulation. This chain joins TRBV6-5 and TRBJ2-5; D gene ambiguous. CDR3 sequence reads: CASSYPGQETQYF. Here the CDR3 DNA reads TGTGCCAGCAGTTACCCGGGCCAAGAGACCCAGTACTTC.